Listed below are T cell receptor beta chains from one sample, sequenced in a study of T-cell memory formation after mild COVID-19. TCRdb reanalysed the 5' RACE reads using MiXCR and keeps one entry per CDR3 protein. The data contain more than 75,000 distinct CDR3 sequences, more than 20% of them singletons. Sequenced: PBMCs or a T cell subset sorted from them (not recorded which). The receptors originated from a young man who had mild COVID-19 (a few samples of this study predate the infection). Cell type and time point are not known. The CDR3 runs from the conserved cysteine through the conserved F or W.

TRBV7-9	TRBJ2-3	CASSLAGGWGTDTQYF
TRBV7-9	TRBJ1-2	CASSLASEGYTF
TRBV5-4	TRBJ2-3	CASSADFSGIDTQYF
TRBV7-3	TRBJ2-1	CASSSYPASSYNEQFF
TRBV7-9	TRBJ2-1	CASSGRRVPYNEQFF
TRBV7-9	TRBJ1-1	CASSSGGVYEAFF
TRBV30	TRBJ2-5	CACPGQAPKAQYF
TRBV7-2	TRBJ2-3	CASSLGAVTQYF
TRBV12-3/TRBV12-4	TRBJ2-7	CASSPQGLEQYF
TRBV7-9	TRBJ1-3	CASSLVVQPPYGVNTIYF
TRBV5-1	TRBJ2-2	CASSLVEWGEAGELFF
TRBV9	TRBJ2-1	CASSAGPEQFF
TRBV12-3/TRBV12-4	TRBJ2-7	CASSSGPGSEQYF
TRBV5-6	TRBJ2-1	CASSSDGSYNEQFF
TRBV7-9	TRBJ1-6	CASSSGMSPLHF
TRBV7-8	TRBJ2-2	CASSLRGNTGELFF
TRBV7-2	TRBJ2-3	CASNPANSDTQYF
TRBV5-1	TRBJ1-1	CASSQRGPNTEAFF
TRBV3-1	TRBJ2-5	CASSQDPRLAGAWSMETQYF
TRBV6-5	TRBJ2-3	CASSPDSTDTQYF
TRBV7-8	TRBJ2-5	CASSPGTEVVETQYF
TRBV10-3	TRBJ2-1	CAISERREGGSSYNEQFF
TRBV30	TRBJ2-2	CAWSTPTGELFF
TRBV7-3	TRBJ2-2	CASSWSGGAALFF
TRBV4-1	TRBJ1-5	CASSQQGRQPQHF
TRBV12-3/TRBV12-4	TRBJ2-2	CASSPGDYTGELFF
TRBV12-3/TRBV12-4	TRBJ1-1	CASMSENTEAFF
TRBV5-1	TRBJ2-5	CASSLAQGEQETQYF
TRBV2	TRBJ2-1	CASRLSSYNEQFF
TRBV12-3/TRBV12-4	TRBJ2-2	CASSSKSGELFF
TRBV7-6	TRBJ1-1	CASRPGGQGVSGTEAFF
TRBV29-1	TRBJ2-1	CSVDWDPQF
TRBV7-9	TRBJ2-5	CASSLASLVTSGGYQETQYF